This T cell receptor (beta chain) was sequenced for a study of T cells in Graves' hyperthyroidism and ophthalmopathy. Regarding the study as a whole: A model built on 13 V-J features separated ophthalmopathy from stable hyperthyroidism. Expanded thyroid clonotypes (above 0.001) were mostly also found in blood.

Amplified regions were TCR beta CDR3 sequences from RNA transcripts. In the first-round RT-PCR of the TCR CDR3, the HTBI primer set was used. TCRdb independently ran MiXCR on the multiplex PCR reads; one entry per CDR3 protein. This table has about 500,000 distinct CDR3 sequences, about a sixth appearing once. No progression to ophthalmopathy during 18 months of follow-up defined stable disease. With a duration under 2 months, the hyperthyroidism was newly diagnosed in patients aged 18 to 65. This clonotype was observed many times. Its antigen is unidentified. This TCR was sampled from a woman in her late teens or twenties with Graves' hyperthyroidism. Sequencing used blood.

The chain's CDR3 is CSVDTAGGWETQYF. CDR3 nucleotides: TGCAGCGTTGACACAGCGGGAGGATGGGAGACCCAGTACTTC. The V gene is TRBV29-1, the J gene TRBJ2-5, with 9 nucleotides matching TRBD2. Germline CDR1 SQVTM, CDR2 ANQGSEA. Trimming took 3 bases from V and 5 from J; bases not matched to a gene: 7. The CDR3 covers 14 residues.